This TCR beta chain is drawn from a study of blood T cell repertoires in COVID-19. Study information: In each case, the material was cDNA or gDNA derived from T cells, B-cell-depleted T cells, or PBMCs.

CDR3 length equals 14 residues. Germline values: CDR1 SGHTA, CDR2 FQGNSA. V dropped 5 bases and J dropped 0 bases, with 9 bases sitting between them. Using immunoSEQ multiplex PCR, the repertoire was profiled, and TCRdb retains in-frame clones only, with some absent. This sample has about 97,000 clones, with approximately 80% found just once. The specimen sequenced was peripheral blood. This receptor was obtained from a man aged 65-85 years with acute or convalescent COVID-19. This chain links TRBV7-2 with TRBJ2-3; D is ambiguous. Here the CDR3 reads CASSHASSTDTQYF. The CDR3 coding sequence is TGTGCCAGCAGCCACGCGTCTAGCACAGATACGCAGTATTTT.